The rows below give T cell receptor beta chains drawn from one sample of a study of cytomegalovirus exposure and HLA in healthy donors. Sequenced by immunoSEQ multiplex PCR; TCRdb stores in-frame clones only, minus some. This table holds 95,000 to 150,000 clones, around 72% found once. What was sequenced was PBMCs. These receptors all come from a woman between 45 and 60 years old in good health and CMV-seropositive. The CDR3 runs from the conserved cysteine through the conserved F or W. Fields, in order: D gene, J gene, V gene, CDR3 length, clone size, CDR3 DNA, CDR3 protein. The D gene is left open where the match is weak. The size field is filled for only some rows; it gives once, few, many or a size class.

>NA|TRBJ1-2|TRBV20-1|11|NA
TGCAGTGCGGGAGGGGGGTATGGCTACACCTTC
CSAGGGYGYTF
>NA|TRBJ2-7|TRBV7-2|16|NA
TGTGCCAGCAGTTCACAGGGGGCTGGAGCGGGAGCTGAGCAGTACTTC
CASSSQGAGAGAEQYF
>TRBD1|TRBJ2-5|TRBV7-2|15|NA
TGTGCCAGCAGTTTCCAGACAGGGGCTTTGGAGACCCAGTACTTC
CASSFQTGALETQYF
>TRBD2|TRBJ2-3|TRBV5-1|16|NA
TGCGCCAGCAGCCCCTACCGGGGCGGGGGTACAGATACGCAGTATTTT
CASSPYRGGGTDTQYF
>NA|TRBJ2-5|TRBV29-1|13|NA
TGCAGCGGGAGGGGGAGGGGGGGAGAGACCCAGTACTTC
CSGRGRGGETQYF
>TRBD1|TRBJ1-4|TRBV15|14|NA
TGTGCCACCAGCAGCCGGACAGGGGTGGAAAAACTGTTTTTT
CATSSRTGVEKLFF
>NA|TRBJ2-1|TRBV7-3|16|NA
TGTGCCAGCAGCCCTCTGCCGGGGAGCTCCTACAATGAGCAGTTCTTC
CASSPLPGSSYNEQFF
>TRBD1|TRBJ2-6|TRBV19|17|NA
TGTGCCAGTAGTAGGGACAGTACTTTTTCTGGGGCCAACGTCCTGACTTTC
CASSRDSTFSGANVLTF
>NA|TRBJ1-1|TRBV5-1|13|NA
TGCGCCAGCAGCGGGGGGTGGGACACTGAAGCTTTCTTT
CASSGGWDTEAFF
>NA|TRBJ2-3|TRBV18|15|NA
TGTGCCAGCTCCCTTCGCGGCCGGATTGCAGATACGCAGTATTTT
CASSLRGRIADTQYF
>TRBD1|TRBJ1-6|TRBV6-5|16|NA
TGTGCCAGCAGTTACTCGGACAGGGGGCGTTTTTCACCCCTCCACTTT
CASSYSDRGRFSPLHF
>TRBD2|TRBJ2-7|TRBV9|12|NA
TGTGCCAGCAGCCCGGGGGGGTACGAGCAGTACTTC
CASSPGGYEQYF
>NA|TRBJ2-1|TRBV7-9|14|NA
TGTGCCAGCTTTCGGGTCGGGGTTTACAATGAGCAGTTCTTC
CASFRVGVYNEQFF
>NA|TRBJ1-1|TRBV9|16|NA
TGTGCCAGCAGCGTAGCTCCCCAGACAGGGAACACTGAAGCTTTCTTT
CASSVAPQTGNTEAFF
>TRBD2|TRBJ2-3|TRBV4-3|17|NA
TGCGCCAGCAGCCAATACGGCCAGGGAGGGTACTCAGATACGCAGTATTTT
CASSQYGQGGYSDTQYF
>TRBD1|TRBJ1-1|TRBV5-1|15|NA
TGCGCCAGCAGCTCCCAGGGGGGCGCGGGCACTGAAGCTTTCTTT
CASSSQGGAGTEAFF
>TRBD1|TRBJ2-7|TRBV6-6|16|NA
TGTGCCAGCAGTTACACGGACAGGGTCTTCTCCTACGAGCAGTACTTC
CASSYTDRVFSYEQYF
>NA|TRBJ1-4|TRBV4-3|19|NA
TGCGCCAGCAGCCTCAAAGGGGATCGAATATCCTCGGGTAATGAAAAACTGTTTTTT
CASSLKGDRISSGNEKLFF
>TRBD2|TRBJ2-7|TRBV2|15|once
TGTGCCAGCAGTGTCCGCCTAGCGGGAGAGGGCGAGCAGTACTTC
CASSVRLAGEGEQYF
>NA|TRBJ1-4|TRBV27|17|NA
TGTGCCAGCAGTCCCCAAACCCGACGGGGAGCTAATGAAAAACTGTTTTTT
CASSPQTRRGANEKLFF